The entry that follows covers one TCR beta chain sequence. PCR was performed a second time for about 7 to 12 cycles using a sample-barcoded 5' primer and a J-beta primer mix. A single record per CDR3 protein comes from TCRdb applying MiXCR to the 5' RACE reads. Of about 1.8 million distinct CDR3 sequences listed, less than 50% are singletons. This entry comes from a study of blood T cells in healthy people across ages. The TCR originated in a woman between 35 and 50 years old in good health. Sequences were obtained from blood.

CDR3 sequence reads: CASSFPTSGGTSSYNEQFF. As DNA, the CDR3 is TGCGCCAGCAGCTTCCCGACTAGCGGGGGGACGAGCTCCTACAATGAGCAGTTCTTC. V and J are TRBV5-1 and TRBJ2-1; 13 positions match TRBD2. Germline lookup yields CDR1 SGHRS and CDR2 YFSETQ. The V segment lost 2 bases and the J segment 0 bases; nucleotides outside the gene matches: 8. The CDR3 is 19 residues long.